The source of this T cell receptor beta chain is a study of blood T cell repertoires in COVID-19. Germline CDR1 is LNHNV and CDR2 is YYDKDF (reference sequence). V lost 0 bases, J lost 0 bases, and 8 bases lay in between. The CDR3 loop spans 15 amino acids. Sequencing used immunoSEQ multiplex PCR; TCRdb keeps in-frame clones, though not all of them. This table has some 330,000 clones, roughly 80% appearing once. The study drew participants aged about 18 to 89 years from about two dozen US areas. The sequencing sample was made of PBMCs or T cells enriched from blood (not recorded which). This chain joins TRBV15 and TRBJ1-2; no firm D call. The source is a woman aged 45-59 years who had recovered from COVID-19. The CDR3 bases are TGTGCCACCAGCAGAGATCGGGTCCCTAACTATGGCTACACCTTC. Its translation: CATSRDRVPNYGYTF. Based on the CDR3 plus reference TRBV15 and TRBJ1-2, the full variable domain is DAMVIQNPRYQVTQFGKPVTLSCSQTLNHNVMYWYQQKSSQAPKLLFHYYDKDFNNEADTPDNFQSRRPNTSFCFLDIRSPGLGDTAMYLCATSRDRVPNYGYTFGSGTRLTVV.